This T cell receptor (beta chain) was captured in a study of T cell repertoires in cytomegalovirus infection. Study summary: CMV infection and matching HLA type were both indicated by public TCR beta signatures.

In regard to this clonotype: Its antigen is still unknown.

TCRdb called the reads again in MiXCR, with one record for every CDR3 protein. The sample contains about 110,000 distinct CDR3 sequences, around 40% of which appear only once. The CDR3 is made up of 14 amino acids. The V and J ends lost 1 base and 6 bases, in that order; junction bases with no gene match: 2. The chain recombines TRBV12-3 or TRBV12-4 with TRBJ1-5; 8 bases are shared with TRBD1. The sequence was collected from a human donor in good health (CMV status not recorded). Some clones in this sample may be carry-over from other donors' samples. The sample here was CD8+ T cells from cultured PBMCs, taken from culture after CMV antigen stimulation. The CDR3 region is CASSLGQGSQPQHF. The CDR3 nucleotides read TGTGCCAGCAGTTTAGGACAGGGGAGTCAGCCCCAGCATTTT.